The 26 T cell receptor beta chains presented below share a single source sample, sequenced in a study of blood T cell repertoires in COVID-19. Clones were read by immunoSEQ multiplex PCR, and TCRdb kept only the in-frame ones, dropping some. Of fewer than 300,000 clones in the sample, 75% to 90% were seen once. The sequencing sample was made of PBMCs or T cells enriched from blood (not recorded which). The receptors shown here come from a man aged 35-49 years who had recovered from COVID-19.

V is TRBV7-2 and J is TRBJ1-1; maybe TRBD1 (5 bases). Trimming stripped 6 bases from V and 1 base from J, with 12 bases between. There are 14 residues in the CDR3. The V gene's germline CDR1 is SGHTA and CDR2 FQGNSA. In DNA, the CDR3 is TGTGCCAGCAGTGACAGCCTTCCGAACACTGAAGCTTTCTTT. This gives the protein CASSDSLPNTEAFF.

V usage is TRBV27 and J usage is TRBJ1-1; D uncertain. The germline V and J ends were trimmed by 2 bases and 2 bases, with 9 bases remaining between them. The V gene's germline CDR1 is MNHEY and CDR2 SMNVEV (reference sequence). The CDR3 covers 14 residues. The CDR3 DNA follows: TGTGCCAGCAGTTTAATTCGAGGTAACACTGAAGCTTTCTTT. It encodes CASSLIRGNTEAFF.

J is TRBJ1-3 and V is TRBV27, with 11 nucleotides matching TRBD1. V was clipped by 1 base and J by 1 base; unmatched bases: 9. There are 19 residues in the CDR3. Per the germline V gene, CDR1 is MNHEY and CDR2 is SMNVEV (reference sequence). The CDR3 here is CASSLYGQGAYVSGNTIYF. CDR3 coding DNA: TGTGCCAGCAGTTTATACGGACAGGGGGCTTATGTATCTGGAAACACCATATATTTT.

The CDR3 reads CASSVSPSGRTEQYF. In DNA, the CDR3 is TGTGCCAGCAGCGTAAGTCCTAGCGGGAGAACCGAGCAGTACTTC. The chain carries TRBV9 and TRBJ2-7; 10 nucleotides align to TRBD2. CDR1 and CDR2 (germline): SGDLS, YYNGEE. V dropped 1 base and J dropped 6; count of bases not matched to a gene: 7. The CDR3 is made up of 15 amino acids. Combining the CDR3 with reference TRBV9 and TRBJ2-7 gives the whole variable domain DSGVTQTPKHLITATGQRVTLRCSPRSGDLSVYWYQQSLDQGLQFLIQYYNGEERAKGNILERFSAQQFPDLHSELNLSSLELGDSALYFCASSVSPSGRTEQYFGPGTRLTVT.

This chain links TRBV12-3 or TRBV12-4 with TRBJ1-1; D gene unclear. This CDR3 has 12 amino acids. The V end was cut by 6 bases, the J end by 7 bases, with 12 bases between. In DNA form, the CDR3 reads TGTGCCAGCAGAATCTTAGAGGGTGAAGCTTTCTTT. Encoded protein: CASRILEGEAFF.

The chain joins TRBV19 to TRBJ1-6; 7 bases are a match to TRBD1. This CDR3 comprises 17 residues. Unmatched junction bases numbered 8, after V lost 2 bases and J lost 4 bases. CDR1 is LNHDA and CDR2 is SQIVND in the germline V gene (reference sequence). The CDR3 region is CASSIFPGGIYNSPLHF. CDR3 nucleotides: TGTGCCAGTAGTATATTCCCAGGGGGAATTTATAATTCACCCCTCCACTTT.

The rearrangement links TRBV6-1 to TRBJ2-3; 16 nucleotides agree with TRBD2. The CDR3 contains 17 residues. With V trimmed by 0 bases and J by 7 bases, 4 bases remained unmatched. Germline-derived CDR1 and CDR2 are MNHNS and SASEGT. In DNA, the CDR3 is TGTGCCAGCAGTGAAGCGGGGACTAGCGGGGGGGTAAATACGCAGTATTTT. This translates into CASSEAGTSGGVNTQYF.

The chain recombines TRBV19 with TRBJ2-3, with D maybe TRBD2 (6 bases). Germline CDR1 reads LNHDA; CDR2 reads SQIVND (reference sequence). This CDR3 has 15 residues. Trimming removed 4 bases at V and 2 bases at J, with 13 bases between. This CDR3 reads CASSSSGFHTDTQYF. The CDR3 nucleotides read TGTGCCAGTAGTAGTAGCGGATTCCACACAGATACGCAGTATTTT.

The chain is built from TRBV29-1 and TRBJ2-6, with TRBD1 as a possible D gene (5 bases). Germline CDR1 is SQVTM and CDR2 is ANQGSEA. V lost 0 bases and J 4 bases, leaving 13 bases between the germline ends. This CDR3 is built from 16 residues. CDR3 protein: CSVEDLPGRGANVLTF. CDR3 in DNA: TGCAGCGTTGAAGATCTTCCAGGGCGCGGGGCCAACGTCCTGACTTTC.

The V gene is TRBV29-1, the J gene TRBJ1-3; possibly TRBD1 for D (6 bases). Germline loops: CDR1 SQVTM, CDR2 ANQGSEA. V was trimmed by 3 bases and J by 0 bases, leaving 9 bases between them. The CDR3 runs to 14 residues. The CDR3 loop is CSVDQGISGNTIYF. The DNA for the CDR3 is TGCAGCGTTGATCAGGGGATCTCTGGAAACACCATATATTTT.

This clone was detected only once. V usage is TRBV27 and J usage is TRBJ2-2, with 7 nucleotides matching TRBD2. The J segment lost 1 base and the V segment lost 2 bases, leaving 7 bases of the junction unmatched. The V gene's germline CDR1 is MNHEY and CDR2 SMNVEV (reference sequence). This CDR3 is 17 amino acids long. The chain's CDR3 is CASSLKGGRKNTGELFF. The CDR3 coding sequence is TGTGCCAGCAGTTTAAAGGGCGGGAGAAAGAACACCGGGGAGCTGTTTTTT.

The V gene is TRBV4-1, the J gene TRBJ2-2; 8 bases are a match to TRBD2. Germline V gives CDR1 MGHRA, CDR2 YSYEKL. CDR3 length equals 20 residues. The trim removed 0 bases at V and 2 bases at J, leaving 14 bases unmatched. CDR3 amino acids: CASSQDLLSSGGHNTGELFF. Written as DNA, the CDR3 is TGCGCCAGCAGCCAAGATCTTCTGTCCAGCGGGGGCCATAACACCGGGGAGCTGTTTTTT.

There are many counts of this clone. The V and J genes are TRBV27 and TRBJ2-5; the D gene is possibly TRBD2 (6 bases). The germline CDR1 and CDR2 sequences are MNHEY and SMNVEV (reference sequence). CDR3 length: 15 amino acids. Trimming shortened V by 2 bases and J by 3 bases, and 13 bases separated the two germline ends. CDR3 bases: TGTGCCAGCAGTTTAGGGGCAGGCGGGGAAGAGACCCAGTACTTC. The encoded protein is CASSLGAGGEETQYF.

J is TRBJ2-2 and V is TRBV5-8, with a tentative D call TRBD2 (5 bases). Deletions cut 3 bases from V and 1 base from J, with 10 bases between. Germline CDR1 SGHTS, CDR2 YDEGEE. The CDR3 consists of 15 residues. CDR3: CASSSGWGNTGELFF. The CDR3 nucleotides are TGTGCCAGCAGCTCGGGGTGGGGGAACACCGGGGAGCTGTTTTTT.

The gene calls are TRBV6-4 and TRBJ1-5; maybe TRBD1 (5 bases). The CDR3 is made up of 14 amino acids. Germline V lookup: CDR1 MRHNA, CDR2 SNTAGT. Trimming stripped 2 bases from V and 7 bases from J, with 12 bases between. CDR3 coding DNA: TGTGCCAGCAGTGACGAGGGACTTCGGCAGCCCCAGCATTTT. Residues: CASSDEGLRQPQHF.

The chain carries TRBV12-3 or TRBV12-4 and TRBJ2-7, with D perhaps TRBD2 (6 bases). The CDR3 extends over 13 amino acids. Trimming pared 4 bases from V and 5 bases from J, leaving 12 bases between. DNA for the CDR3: TGTGCCAGCAGTTGGTGGGGGGACGACGAGCAGTACTTC. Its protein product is CASSWWGDDEQYF.

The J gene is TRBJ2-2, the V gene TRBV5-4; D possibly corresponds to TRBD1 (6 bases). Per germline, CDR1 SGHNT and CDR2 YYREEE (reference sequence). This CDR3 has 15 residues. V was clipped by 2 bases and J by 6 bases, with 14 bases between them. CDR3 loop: CASSLQGEVPGELFF. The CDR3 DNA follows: TGTGCCAGCAGCTTACAGGGTGAGGTACCCGGGGAGCTGTTTTTT.

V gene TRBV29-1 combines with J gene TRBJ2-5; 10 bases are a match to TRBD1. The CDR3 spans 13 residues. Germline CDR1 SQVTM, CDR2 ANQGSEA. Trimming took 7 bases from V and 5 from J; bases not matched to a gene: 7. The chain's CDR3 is CSARTGGRETQYF. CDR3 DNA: TGCAGCGCTAGGACAGGGGGAAGGGAGACCCAGTACTTC. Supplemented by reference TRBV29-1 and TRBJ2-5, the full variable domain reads SAVISQKPSRDICQRGTSLTIQCQVDSQVTMMFWYRQQPGQSLTLIATANQGSEATYESGFVIDKFPISRPNLTFSTLTVSNMSPEDSSIYLCSARTGGRETQYFGPGTRLLVL.

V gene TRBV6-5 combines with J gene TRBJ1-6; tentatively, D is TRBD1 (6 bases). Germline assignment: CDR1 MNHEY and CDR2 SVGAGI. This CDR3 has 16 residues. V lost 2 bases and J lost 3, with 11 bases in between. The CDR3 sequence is CASSYTDRLYNSPLHF. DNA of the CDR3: TGTGCCAGCAGTTACACCGACAGGCTCTATAATTCACCCCTCCACTTT.

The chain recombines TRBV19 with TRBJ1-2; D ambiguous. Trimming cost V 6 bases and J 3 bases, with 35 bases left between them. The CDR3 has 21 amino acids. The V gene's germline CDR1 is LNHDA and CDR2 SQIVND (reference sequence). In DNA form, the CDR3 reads TGTGCCAGTAGACCCCCCCATCAGTTAGGCGGTAGAGGGAGAAGATACTATGGCTACACCTTC. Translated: CASRPPHQLGGRGRRYYGYTF.

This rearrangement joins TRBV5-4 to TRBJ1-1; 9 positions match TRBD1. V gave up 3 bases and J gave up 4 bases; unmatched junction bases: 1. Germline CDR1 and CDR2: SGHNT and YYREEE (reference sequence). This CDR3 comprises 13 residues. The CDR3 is CASSSGQGTEAFF. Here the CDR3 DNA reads TGTGCCAGCAGCTCGGGACAGGGCACTGAAGCTTTCTTT. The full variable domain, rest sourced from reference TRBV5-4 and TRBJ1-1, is ETGVTQSPTHLIKTRGQQVTLRCSSQSGHNTVSWYQQALGQGPQFIFQYYREEENGRGNFPPRFSGLQFPNYSSELNVNALELDDSALYLCASSSGQGTEAFFGQGTRLTVV.

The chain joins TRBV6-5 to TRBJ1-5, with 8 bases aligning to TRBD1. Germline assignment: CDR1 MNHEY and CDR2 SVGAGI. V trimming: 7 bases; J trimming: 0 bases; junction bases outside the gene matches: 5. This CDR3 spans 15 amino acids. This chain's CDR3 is CASKRQGYSNQPQHF. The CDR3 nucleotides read TGTGCCAGCAAACGACAGGGGTATAGCAATCAGCCCCAGCATTTT.

CDR3 sequence: CASSYWARGRNTEAFF. The CDR3 DNA sequence: TGTGCCAGCAGTTACTGGGCTAGGGGGCGGAACACTGAAGCTTTCTTT. The chain carries TRBV6-5 and TRBJ1-1; 7 nucleotides match TRBD1. Germline trimming cut 1 base from V and 1 base from J; bases unmatched to any gene: 6. Germline CDR1 MNHEY, CDR2 SVGAGI. CDR3 length equals 16 residues.

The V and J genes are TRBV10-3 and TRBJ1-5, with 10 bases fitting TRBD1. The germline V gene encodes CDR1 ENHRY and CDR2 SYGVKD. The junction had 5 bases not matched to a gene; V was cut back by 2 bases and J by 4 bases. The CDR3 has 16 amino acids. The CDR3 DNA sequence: TGTGCCATCAGTGAGGGACCGGGACAGGGGAATCAGCCCCAGCATTTT. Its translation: CAISEGPGQGNQPQHF.

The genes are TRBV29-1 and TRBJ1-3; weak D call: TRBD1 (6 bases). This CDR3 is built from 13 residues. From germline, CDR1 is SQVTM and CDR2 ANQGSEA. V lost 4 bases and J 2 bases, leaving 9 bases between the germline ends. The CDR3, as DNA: TGCAGCGTTGGTTCAGGGGCTGGAAACACCATATATTTT. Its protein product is CSVGSGAGNTIYF.

Written as DNA, the CDR3 is TGTGCCAGCAGGGAGACAGGGGGCGTGGACTATGGCTACACCTTC. Amino acids: CASRETGGVDYGYTF. The rearrangement uses TRBV11-2 and TRBJ1-2; 10 positions match TRBD1. The CDR3 is made up of 15 amino acids. After removal of 6 bases from V and 3 bases from J, the junction contained 7 bases not matched to a gene. CDR1 and CDR2 from the germline V gene are SGHAT and FQNNGV.